What follows describes a single TCR beta chain. This entry belongs to a study of T cell changes during pregnancy in multiple sclerosis. V trimming: 5 bases; J trimming: 5 bases; junction bases outside the gene matches: 7. CDR1 is SEHNR, CDR2 FQNEAQ, per germline (reference sequence). CDR3 length: 15 residues. TCRdb keeps only in-frame clones here, not all; method: immunoSEQ multiplex PCR. This sample carries some 60,000 clones, approximately 90% of them seen once, and the ten largest clones take about 3%. The gene calls are TRBV7-9 and TRBJ2-1; 9 nucleotides line up with TRBD1. The sequence was obtained from a female donor in good health, enrolled as a control in a pregnancy study. The sequencing here drew on peripheral blood, taken in the third trimester of pregnancy. The CDR3 reads CASSPGGQGNNEQFF. Here the CDR3 DNA reads TGTGCCAGCAGCCCAGGGGGACAGGGAAACAATGAGCAGTTCTTC.